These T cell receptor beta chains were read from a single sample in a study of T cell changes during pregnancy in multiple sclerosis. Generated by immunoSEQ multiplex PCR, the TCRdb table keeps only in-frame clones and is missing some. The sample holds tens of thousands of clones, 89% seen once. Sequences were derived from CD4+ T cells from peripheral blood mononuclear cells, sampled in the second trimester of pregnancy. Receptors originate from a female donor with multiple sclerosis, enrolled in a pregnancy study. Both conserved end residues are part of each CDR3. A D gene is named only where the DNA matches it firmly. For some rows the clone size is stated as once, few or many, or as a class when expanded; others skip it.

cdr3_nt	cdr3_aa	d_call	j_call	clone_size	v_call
TGTGCCAGCAGTCAGGGTGTGGAGACCCAGTACTTC	CASSQGVETQYF	-	TRBJ2-5	-	TRBV7-2
TGTGCCAGCTCACCAGCGGGTGGGAACACTGAAGCTTTCTTT	CASSPAGGNTEAFF	-	TRBJ1-1	once	TRBV18
TGCGCCAGCAGCTTATCCGGGATTCGAGGCTACACCTTC	CASSLSGIRGYTF	-	TRBJ1-2	-	TRBV5-1
TGTGCCAGCAGTGAGATCACAGCCCGCCAAGAGACCCAGTACTTC	CASSEITARQETQYF	-	TRBJ2-5	-	TRBV2
TGCAGCGTTTCCGTCGACAGGTTCAACACTGAAGCTTTCTTT	CSVSVDRFNTEAFF	-	TRBJ1-1	-	TRBV29-1
TGTGCCATCAGTAAATACACTAGCGGGGACTCCTACAATGAGCAGTTCTTC	CAISKYTSGDSYNEQFF	TRBD2	TRBJ2-1	-	TRBV10-3
TGTGCCAGCAGTTATTGGCGGGGGAACACTGAAGCTTTCTTT	CASSYWRGNTEAFF	-	TRBJ1-1	-	TRBV6-5
TGTGCCACTAAACGGGAGCTGAACACTGAAGCTTTCTTT	CATKRELNTEAFF	-	TRBJ1-1	-	TRBV6-1
TGTGCCAGCAGTAGGAGTTTCACCGGGGAGCTGTTTTTT	CASSRSFTGELFF	-	TRBJ2-2	few	TRBV7-9
TGTGCCAGCAGCTTCCAGCGGGGGCAAGAGACCCAGTACTTC	CASSFQRGQETQYF	TRBD2	TRBJ2-5	-	TRBV7-2
TGCGCCAGCAGCCAATCGGTCGGGGGGGGATTCTATGGCTACACCTTC	CASSQSVGGGFYGYTF	-	TRBJ1-2	-	TRBV4-3
TGTGCCAGCAGGTGGCAGGGGCTTTCTGGAAACACCATATATTTT	CASRWQGLSGNTIYF	-	TRBJ1-3	-	TRBV28
TGTGCCAGCAGCCAGGGACAGGGAGACTATGGCTACACCTTC	CASSQGQGDYGYTF	TRBD1	TRBJ1-2	-	TRBV7-9
TGTGCCAGCAGCCGACAGGCCTTCTACAATGAGCAGTTCTTC	CASSRQAFYNEQFF	-	TRBJ2-1	-	TRBV6-5
TGTGCCAGCAGCTCTCGACCGCGGGACTATGGCTACACCTTC	CASSSRPRDYGYTF	-	TRBJ1-2	-	TRBV7-3
TGTGCCAGCAGCTCCTTGGCGGGGGCGAACACCGGGGAGCTGTTTTTT	CASSSLAGANTGELFF	TRBD2	TRBJ2-2	-	TRBV5-4
TGTGCCAGCAGCATGCGGGCGAGCACAGATACGCAGTATTTT	CASSMRASTDTQYF	-	TRBJ2-3	-	TRBV2
TGTGCCAGCAGCTTAACGCGGTACGGCTACACCTTC	CASSLTRYGYTF	-	TRBJ1-2	-	TRBV7-2
TGTGCCAGCAGCCCCGGGGACAGGGGTCTTACGAACACTGAAGCTTTCTTT	CASSPGDRGLTNTEAFF	TRBD1	TRBJ1-1	-	TRBV7-9
TGTGCCAGCAGCGTAGATGGAGCGGGGGGTGGAGAGACCCAGTACTTC	CASSVDGAGGGETQYF	TRBD2	TRBJ2-5	-	TRBV9
TGCGCCAGCAGCCAAAGTCTAGCGGGGCTGTCCTACAATGAGCAGTTCTTC	CASSQSLAGLSYNEQFF	TRBD2	TRBJ2-1	-	TRBV4-1
TGTGCCATCAGTCCCCTCGGACAGGGGAACACTGAAGCTTTCTTT	CAISPLGQGNTEAFF	TRBD1	TRBJ1-1	-	TRBV10-3
TGTGCCAGCAGCCGGGACAGGGTGAATGAAGCTTTCTTT	CASSRDRVNEAFF	TRBD1	TRBJ1-1	once	TRBV7-2
TGTGCCAGCAGCTCATACGGGACAGCGAACACCGGGGAGCTGTTTTTT	CASSSYGTANTGELFF	TRBD1	TRBJ2-2	-	TRBV13
TGTGCCAGCTCACCGGACAGGAAAAACATTCAGTACTTC	CASSPDRKNIQYF	TRBD1	TRBJ2-4	-	TRBV18
TGTGCCAGTAGGACAGGGGACGGCAATCAGCCCCAGCATTTT	CASRTGDGNQPQHF	TRBD1	TRBJ1-5	once	TRBV19
TGTGCCAGCAGCTTGGCCGTCAGGGGGAATAATAACTATGGCTACACCTTC	CASSLAVRGNNNYGYTF	TRBD1	TRBJ1-2	-	TRBV5-5
TGTGCCAGCACCCGGACAGGGGCCCCCTATGGCTACACCTTC	CASTRTGAPYGYTF	TRBD1	TRBJ1-2	-	TRBV9
TGTGCCAGCAGCGTAGACTCTCGAGGCTCACCCCTCCACTTT	CASSVDSRGSPLHF	-	TRBJ1-6	-	TRBV9
TGCGCCACCCCCCGTATGTCCTTCGGGGAATACGAGCAGTACTTC	CATPRMSFGEYEQYF	-	TRBJ2-7	-	TRBV10-1
TGCGCCAGCAGCCCCATGGGGGCCTCAGGCGATCAGCCCCAGCATTTT	CASSPMGASGDQPQHF	-	TRBJ1-5	-	TRBV5-1
TGCGCCAGCAGCCTCACAGGACAGGAAGCTTTCTTT	CASSLTGQEAFF	-	TRBJ1-1	few	TRBV5-1
TGTGCCAGCAGCTCGAAGGGGGGGCCCTCCTACAATGAGCAGTTCTTC	CASSSKGGPSYNEQFF	-	TRBJ2-1	-	TRBV11-2
TGTGCCAGCAGTGAACGGGGTAACAGGGGGTGGAACGGGGCCCTTAGCTCCTACGAGCAGTACTTC	CASSERGNRGWNGALSSYEQYF	TRBD1	TRBJ2-7	-	TRBV6-1
TGTGCCAGCAGCCCCCAGGTTAACTATGGCTACACCTTC	CASSPQVNYGYTF	-	TRBJ1-2	-	TRBV4-2
TGTGCCTGGAGTCCCCGATTTGACAGGTCACCCCAGCATTTT	CAWSPRFDRSPQHF	-	TRBJ1-5	-	TRBV30
TGTGCCAGCAGCGTGACACCGGGACAGGGGGTAGCAGATACGCAGTATTTT	CASSVTPGQGVADTQYF	TRBD1	TRBJ2-3	-	TRBV9
TGTGCTAGTGGTTTGAGGGGGATTAACTATGGCTACACCTTC	CASGLRGINYGYTF	-	TRBJ1-2	-	TRBV12-5
TGCGCCAGCAGCTCCCAGAAGAACACTGAAGCTTTCTTT	CASSSQKNTEAFF	-	TRBJ1-1	-	TRBV4-3
TGCGCCAGCAGCCAAGATGCCAGGAGGTCCTCCTACGAGCAGTACTTC	CASSQDARRSSYEQYF	-	TRBJ2-7	-	TRBV4-3
TGTGCCAGCGGGACAGGGCTGAACACTGAAGCTTTCTTT	CASGTGLNTEAFF	TRBD1	TRBJ1-1	few	TRBV2
TGTGCCAGTAGCTATACAGGGGAAAGCTCCTACGAGCAGTACTTC	CASSYTGESSYEQYF	TRBD1	TRBJ2-7	-	TRBV19